This passage covers 19 T cell receptor beta chains from one sample sequenced in a study of blood T cell repertoires in COVID-19. TCRdb's table, derived via immunoSEQ multiplex PCR, lists solely in-frame clones and lacks some. The sample consists of roughly 310,000 clones, about 88% of them appearing once. The sequencing input was PBMCs or T cells enriched from blood (not recorded which). Receptor source: a man aged 55 to 70 who had recovered from COVID-19.

The rearrangement links TRBV3-1 (or the pseudogene TRBV3-2) to TRBJ1-1; 7 nucleotides align to TRBD1. V lost 4 bases, J lost 7 bases, and 6 bases stayed unmatched. This CDR3 comprises 13 residues. Germline values: CDR1 LGHDT, CDR2 YNNKEL (reference sequence). The CDR3: CASSPGRGFEAFF. Here the CDR3 DNA reads TGTGCCAGCAGCCCGGGCAGGGGGTTTGAAGCTTTCTTT.

This chain links TRBV18 with TRBJ1-6; 7 bases are shared with TRBD1. The germline gives CDR1 KGHSH, CDR2 LQKENI. Trimming cost V 3 bases and J 7 bases; bases outside gene matches: 9. This CDR3 contains 16 residues. The CDR3 here is CASSPVGGVKNSPLHF. The CDR3 DNA reads as TGTGCCAGCTCACCCGTAGGGGGCGTTAAGAATTCACCCCTCCACTTT.

This rearrangement joins TRBV12-3 or TRBV12-4 to TRBJ1-1; D gene ambiguous. The CDR3 covers 13 residues. V gave up 7 bases and J gave up 5 bases, with 14 bases separating them. CDR3: CASTPRRVTEAFF. CDR3 bases: TGTGCCAGCACCCCTAGACGAGTAACTGAAGCTTTCTTT.

The chain recombines TRBV4-3 with TRBJ1-1; 8 bases fit TRBD1. The trim removed 2 bases at V and 1 base at J, leaving 3 bases unmatched. The CDR3 runs 15 residues. Germline V gene data show CDR1 as LGHNA and CDR2 as YSLEER. The CDR3 here is CASSQLTGGNTEAFF. The CDR3, as DNA: TGCGCCAGCAGCCAACTCACAGGGGGGAACACTGAAGCTTTCTTT.

This clone was detected once. This chain connects TRBV11-3 to TRBJ2-7; perhaps TRBD1 as D (5 bases). Germline assignment: CDR1 SGHNT and CDR2 YENEEA. V lost 3 bases, J lost 3 bases, and 9 bases lay in between. CDR3 length: 13 residues. The CDR3 loop reads CASSLGRVYEQYF. CDR3 in DNA: TGTGCCAGCAGCTTGGGCAGGGTCTACGAGCAGTACTTC.

This clone was seen only once. The V gene is TRBV6-2 or TRBV6-3, the J gene TRBJ2-7; 8 nucleotides match TRBD1. J lost 2 bases, V lost 0 bases, and 9 bases had no gene match. CDR1 MNHEY and CDR2 SVGEGT come from the germline V gene. The CDR3 spans 17 residues. Here the CDR3 DNA reads TGTGCCAGCAGTTACTCGAGCACCCGGGACAGGACCTACGAGCAGTACTTC. Its translation: CASSYSSTRDRTYEQYF.

The chain links TRBV6-5 to TRBJ1-4, with D unclear. Germline V gives CDR1 MNHEY, CDR2 SVGAGI. The CDR3 has 15 residues. The ends were cut back, 5 bases at V and 5 bases at J, with 15 bases in the middle. The CDR3 loop reads CASSPAPTQNEKLFF. Written as DNA, the CDR3 is TGTGCCAGCAGTCCCGCTCCTACACAGAATGAAAAACTGTTTTTT.

This chain links TRBV7-8 with TRBJ1-5; D unresolved. Trimming removed 2 bases at V and 0 bases at J, with 14 bases between. The CDR3 has 17 amino acids. The germline V gene encodes CDR1 SGHVS and CDR2 FQNEAQ. The CDR3 is CASSLSANYYSNQPQHF. The CDR3 nucleotides read TGTGCCAGCAGCTTAAGTGCAAACTATTATAGCAATCAGCCCCAGCATTTT.

The V and J genes are TRBV5-6 and TRBJ2-7; 9 bases align to TRBD1. J gave up 3 bases and V 3 bases, and 4 bases lay outside the gene matches. This CDR3 has 14 residues. Germline V gives CDR1 SGHDT, CDR2 YYEEEE. The CDR3 spells CASSWGDRDYEQYF. The CDR3 region has the DNA TGTGCCAGCAGCTGGGGGGACAGGGACTACGAGCAGTACTTC.

DNA for the CDR3: TGTGCCAGCAGCCAAGATCCATCAGGGTATGGTCAGCCCCAGCATTTT. This translates into CASSQDPSGYGQPQHF. J is TRBJ1-5 and V is TRBV3-1 (or the pseudogene TRBV3-2); D is perhaps TRBD1 (5 bases). Trimming pared 0 bases from V and 6 bases from J, leaving 15 bases between. Germline V gene lookup returns CDR1 LGHDT and CDR2 YNNKEL (reference sequence). The CDR3 length is 16 residues.

This clone was recorded only once. The V call is TRBV11-3, the J call TRBJ2-3, with D possibly TRBD1 on 6 matching bases. The CDR3 extends over 17 amino acids. V was shortened by 2 bases and J by 5 bases, with 20 bases between the two germline ends. CDR1 is SGHNT, CDR2 YENEEA, per germline. The CDR3 loop reads CASSLNGDLLGGDTQYF. The CDR3 region has the DNA TGTGCCAGCAGCTTAAACGGGGATTTACTAGGGGGAGATACGCAGTATTTT.

The rearrangement uses TRBV28 and TRBJ2-2; 11 positions agree with TRBD2. V shed 5 bases, J shed 2 bases, and the junction held 16 bases outside the gene matches. Germline assignment: CDR1 MDHEN and CDR2 SYDVKM. This CDR3 is built from 20 residues. The CDR3 here is CASSRRTGTSGPGNTGELFF. In DNA, the CDR3 is TGTGCCAGCAGTAGAAGGACCGGGACTAGCGGTCCAGGTAACACCGGGGAGCTGTTTTTT.

The chain uses TRBV3-1 (or the pseudogene TRBV3-2) and TRBJ1-2; D might be TRBD1 (5 bases). V was clipped by 0 bases and J by 11 bases, with 10 bases between them. CDR1 is LGHDT, CDR2 YNNKEL, per germline (reference sequence). CDR3 size: 12 residues. The CDR3 DNA reads TGTGCCAGCAGCCAAGACGGGGGGAGATACACCTTC. It encodes CASSQDGGRYTF.

The gene calls are TRBV10-3 and TRBJ2-2, with D perhaps matching TRBD2 (6 bases). This CDR3 region has 13 residues. Trimming shortened V by 8 bases and J by 5 bases, and 12 bases separated the two germline ends. Germline CDR1 and CDR2: ENHRY and SYGVKD. The CDR3 DNA sequence: TGTGCCATCCGGGGACTTGAAACCGGGGAGCTGTTTTTT. This gives the protein CAIRGLETGELFF.

The genes are TRBV6-2 or TRBV6-3 and TRBJ1-5; 8 bases map to TRBD1. This CDR3 comprises 19 residues. Germline lookup yields CDR1 MNHEY and CDR2 SVGEGT. The V gene end was trimmed by 0 bases and the J gene end by 1 base; junction bases not matched to a gene: 11. The CDR3 DNA reads as TGTGCCAGCAGTTACTCGATACGTGGACAGGGTCGCAGCAATCAGCCCCAGCATTTT. This sequence encodes CASSYSIRGQGRSNQPQHF.

The chain employs TRBV5-1 and TRBJ1-5; TRBD1 matches at 11 bases. Germline CDR1 and CDR2: SGHRS and YFSETQ. The CDR3 runs to 18 residues. V dropped 4 bases and J dropped 0; count of bases not matched to a gene: 9. The CDR3 nucleotides are TGCGCCAGCAGCCCCGGGACAGGGGGGATCAATAGCAATCAGCCCCAGCATTTT. Its protein product is CASSPGTGGINSNQPQHF.

The J gene is TRBJ1-5, the V gene TRBV15, with D possibly matching TRBD1 (5 bases). The CDR3 extends over 13 amino acids. V was shortened by 5 bases and J by 4 bases, with 9 bases between the two germline ends. Germline V gene sequence: CDR1 LNHNV, CDR2 YYDKDF (reference sequence). CDR3 residues: CATSRGANQPQHF. DNA of the CDR3: TGTGCCACCAGCCGAGGGGCAAATCAGCCCCAGCATTTT.

This chain links TRBV25-1 with TRBJ2-3; 9 nucleotides align to TRBD1. Germline trimming cut 8 bases from V and 5 bases from J; bases unmatched to any gene: 8. The germline V gene has CDR1 MGHDK and CDR2 SYGVNS. The CDR3 has 14 amino acids. The DNA of the CDR3 is TGTGCCAGCCAGGACAGGGGTCGGGTAGATACGCAGTATTTT. Protein sequence: CASQDRGRVDTQYF.

V and J are TRBV6-6 and TRBJ1-5; tentative D call: TRBD1 (5 bases). The CDR3 is 13 residues long. CDR1 is MNHNY and CDR2 is SVGAGI in the germline V gene (reference sequence). V was trimmed by 4 bases and J by 7 bases, leaving 11 bases between them. CDR3 sequence reads: CASSSTGGQPQHF. The CDR3 DNA reads TGTGCCAGCAGTTCTACAGGAGGGCAGCCCCAGCATTTT.